This TCR beta chain was sequenced for a study of blood T cell repertoires in COVID-19. Overall study context: PBMCs, B-cell-depleted T cells, or T cells were the source of the cDNA or gDNA that made up the material.

The V end lost 0 bases, the J end lost 7 bases, and 4 bases lay between the germline ends. The CDR3 is 13 residues long. CDR1 is MNHEY and CDR2 is SVGAGI in the germline V gene. This clone was seen only a few times. TCRdb's copy holds only in-frame clones and misses some; the assay was immunoSEQ multiplex PCR. Here the sample spans under 120,000 clones, approximately 90% being singletons. This clonotype originated in a woman at least 80 years old with acute or convalescent COVID-19. V usage is TRBV6-5 and J usage is TRBJ1-6, with unresolved D. Sequenced input: peripheral blood. CDR3 DNA sequence: TGTGCCAGCAGTTACTCTCAGAATTCACCCCTCCACTTT. Its translation is CASSYSQNSPLHF.